The 15 T cell receptor beta chains listed next were all sequenced from one sample in a study of T-cell reconstitution after alpha-beta-depleted transplantation in children. Unique molecular identifiers were incorporated into the prepared TCRbeta library. TCRdb redid the calling of the PCR reads with MiXCR, one entry per CDR3 protein. The sample gives around 800,000 distinct CDR3 sequences, about 15% of which show up once; approximately 5% is in the top ten. Sequencing used PBMCs, mostly from graft donor cells, obtained 360 days after TCRalphabeta/CD19-depleted stem cell transplant. These receptors were collected from a male patient aged 5 to 17 who had a stem cell transplant for acute lymphoblastic leukemia, so the T cells may come from the graft donor.

The gene calls are TRBV10-3 and TRBJ2-1; 8 bases match TRBD1. Per the germline V gene, CDR1 is ENHRY and CDR2 is SYGVKD. The CDR3 sequence is 14 residues long. The trim removed 4 bases at V and 5 bases at J, leaving 4 bases unmatched. The DNA of the CDR3 is TGTGCCATCAGTGCAGTGACAGGGGACAATGAGCAGTTCTTC. This translates into CAISAVTGDNEQFF.

The sample holds one count of this clonotype. This chain uses TRBV6-2 or TRBV6-3 with TRBJ1-2; D might be TRBD1 (5 bases). CDR1 and CDR2 from the germline V gene are MNHEY and SVGEGT. V was clipped by 6 bases and J by 8 bases, with 13 bases between them. The CDR3 is 12 amino acids. CDR3 bases: TGTGCCAGCAGGTGGGCTAGGGACGGCTACACCTTC. It is translated as CASRWARDGYTF.

This chain uses TRBV11-2 with TRBJ2-1; D unclear. The length of the CDR3 is 13 residues. CDR1 is SGHAT, CDR2 FQNNGV, per germline. The ends were cut back, 3 bases at V and 3 bases at J, with 6 bases in the middle. This CDR3 reads CASSFGYYNEQFF. In DNA, the CDR3 is TGTGCCAGCAGCTTCGGTTACTACAATGAGCAGTTCTTC.

The chain combines TRBV6-5 with TRBJ1-2; perhaps TRBD1 as D (5 bases). In germline, CDR1 is MNHEY, CDR2 SVGAGI. The CDR3 is 11 amino acids. V lost 0 bases to trimming and J lost 12 bases, with 8 bases between them. As DNA, the CDR3 is TGTGCCAGCAGTTACTCAGGGGCCCACACCTTC. It yields the protein CASSYSGAHTF.

The V gene is TRBV7-9, the J gene TRBJ2-2; TRBD2 is a possible D gene (6 bases). V lost 5 bases and J lost 3, with 13 bases in between. Germline V lookup: CDR1 SEHNR, CDR2 FQNEAQ (reference sequence). This CDR3 region has 15 residues. DNA for the CDR3: TGTGCCAGCAGCCACATGGGGGGAGACACCGGGGAGCTGTTTTTT. It yields the protein CASSHMGGDTGELFF.

A few counts support this clonotype. The chain uses TRBV5-4 and TRBJ2-7; D not resolved. The CDR3 has 15 residues. Germline V gives CDR1 SGHNT, CDR2 YYREEE (reference sequence). V lost 2 bases and J lost 0, with 12 bases in between. CDR3 DNA: TGTGCCAGCAGCTTCATTGGTGACCTCTCCTACGAGCAGTACTTC. It encodes CASSFIGDLSYEQYF.

The J gene is TRBJ2-7, the V gene TRBV29-1; D possibly corresponds to TRBD2 (10 bases). V lost 3 bases, J lost 2 bases, and 29 bases lay in between. CDR3 length: 19 amino acids. CDR1 and CDR2 (germline): SQVTM, ANQGSEA. The chain's CDR3 is CSVDKGTGPSGSIPYEQYF. In DNA, the CDR3 is TGCAGCGTTGATAAAGGGACAGGGCCTAGCGGGAGCATCCCCTACGAGCAGTACTTC.

The gene calls are TRBV12-3 or TRBV12-4 and TRBJ1-1; D ambiguous. This CDR3 has 13 residues. The V and J ends lost 7 bases and 1 base respectively, with 10 bases between them. The CDR3 sequence is CASNRPGNTEAFF. CDR3 in DNA: TGTGCCAGCAACCGCCCAGGGAACACTGAAGCTTTCTTT.

This clonotype was recorded many times. The chain couples TRBV20-1 to TRBJ2-2; D is undetermined. The germline gives CDR1 DFQATT, CDR2 SNEGSKA (reference sequence). The germline V and J ends were trimmed by 2 bases and 8 bases, with 12 bases remaining between them. The CDR3 sequence is 13 residues long. The DNA of the CDR3 is TGCAGTGCTAGACCCAGCCCCCTGGGGGAGCTGTTTTTT. Its translation is CSARPSPLGELFF.

The chain is built from TRBV25-1 and TRBJ2-1, with TRBD2 matching over 10 bases. Germline trimming cut 3 bases from V and 5 bases from J; bases unmatched to any gene: 7. The CDR3 length is 16 residues. CDR1 MGHDK and CDR2 SYGVNS come from the germline V gene. The CDR3 protein is CASSERAGTSDNEQFF. The CDR3 nucleotides are TGTGCCAGCAGTGAGAGGGCCGGGACTAGCGACAATGAGCAGTTCTTC.

This clonotype was picked up a small number of times. This chain uses TRBV21-1 with TRBJ2-7; the table calls TRBD1, which could not be checked here. TRBV21-1 constitutes a pseudogene. The CDR3 spans 19 residues. CDR3 DNA: TGTGCCAGCAGTAAAGAGGCACGGCCCGGGCCCCCTGGCTCCTACGAGCAGTACTTC. Translation: CASSKEARPGPPGSYEQYF.

In its sample, this clonotype was seen a few times. The rearrangement uses TRBV5-1 and TRBJ2-5, with D possibly matching TRBD2 (6 bases). CDR3 size: 15 residues. Deletions cut 0 bases from V and 3 bases from J, with 12 bases between. The germline V gene encodes CDR1 SGHRS and CDR2 YFSETQ. The CDR3 DNA sequence: TGCGCCAGCAGCTTGGGGAGGGTAGCAGAAGAGACCCAGTACTTC. Translating gives CASSLGRVAEETQYF.

This clonotype was picked up a small number of times. The chain carries TRBV12-3 or TRBV12-4 and TRBJ2-7, with 7 nucleotides matching TRBD1. CDR3 size: 15 residues. Trimming removed 5 bases from V and 1 base from J; junction bases left unmatched: 8. The DNA for the CDR3 is TGTGCCAGCAGTAGCACAGGGGCCTTTTCCTACGAGCAGTACTTC. Translation gives CASSSTGAFSYEQYF.

The sample holds a few counts of this clonotype. This chain joins TRBV4-1 and TRBJ1-6; no firm D call. Germline-derived CDR1 and CDR2 are MGHRA and YSYEKL. V was cut by 0 bases and J by 7 bases, with 13 bases left in between. The CDR3 runs to 16 residues. CDR3 sequence: CASSQDGTRRNSPLHF. DNA of the CDR3: TGCGCCAGCAGCCAAGATGGTACTCGCAGGAATTCACCCCTCCACTTT.

Only a few counts were recorded for this clonotype. The chain combines TRBV20-1 with TRBJ2-2; 9 bases fit TRBD2. This CDR3 spans 15 amino acids. V shed 2 bases, J shed 7 bases, and the junction held 8 bases outside the gene matches. Germline-derived CDR1 and CDR2 are DFQATT and SNEGSKA (reference sequence). The CDR3 loop reads CSARPRTSEGGELFF. The CDR3 DNA reads as TGCAGTGCTAGACCGAGGACTAGCGAGGGCGGGGAGCTGTTTTTT.